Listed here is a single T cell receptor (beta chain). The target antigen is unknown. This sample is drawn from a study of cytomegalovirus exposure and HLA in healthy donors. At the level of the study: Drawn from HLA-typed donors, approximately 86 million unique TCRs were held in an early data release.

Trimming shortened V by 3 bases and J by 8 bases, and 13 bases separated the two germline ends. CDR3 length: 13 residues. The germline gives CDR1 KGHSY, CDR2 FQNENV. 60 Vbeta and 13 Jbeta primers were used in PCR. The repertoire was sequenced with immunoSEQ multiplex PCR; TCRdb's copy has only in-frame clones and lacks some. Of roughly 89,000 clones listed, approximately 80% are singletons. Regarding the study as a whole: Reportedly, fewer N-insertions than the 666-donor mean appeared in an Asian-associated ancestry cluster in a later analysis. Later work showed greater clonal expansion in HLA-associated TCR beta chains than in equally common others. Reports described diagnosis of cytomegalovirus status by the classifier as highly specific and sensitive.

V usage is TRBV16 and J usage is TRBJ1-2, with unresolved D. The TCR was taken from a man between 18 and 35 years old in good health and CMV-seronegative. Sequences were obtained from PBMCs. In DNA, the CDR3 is TGTGCCAGCAGCCACCTAGCCCCGGGGGGCTACACCTTC. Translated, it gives CASSHLAPGGYTF.